This T cell receptor (beta chain) stems from a study of quantifying T cell responses using KT2 cells. Study-level information: TCR alpha and beta constant-region primers primed reverse transcription of RNA.

This clonotype has just a few counts. A range of KT2-to-PBMC ratios was made using fixed PBMC numbers. Each cDNA got a UMI-containing oligo ligated at its 3' end. The first PCR ran roughly 4 cycles with an equimolar RC1.1 and RC1.2 beta primer mix. Each CDR3 protein gets one entry after TCRdb re-called the UMI-ligation and nested PCR reads with MiXCR. The sample yields fewer than 60,000 distinct CDR3 sequences, roughly 10% seen once. V dropped 2 bases and J dropped 2 bases, with 13 bases sitting between them. Germline V gene sequence: CDR1 SGHDT, CDR2 YYEEEE. This CDR3 has 15 residues. The TCR sequence derives from a human donor. The sample was PBMCs spiked with cells of the T cell clone KT2. The chain couples TRBV5-6 to TRBJ1-1; tentative D call: TRBD1 (6 bases). In DNA, the CDR3 is TGTGCCAGCAGCTTTGGGGGCAGGGGCAACACTGAAGCTTTCTTT. Translated: CASSFGGRGNTEAFF.